The rows below give T cell receptor beta chains drawn from one sample of a study of blood T cell repertoires in COVID-19. Only in-frame clones appear in the TCRdb table, and some are missing; sequencing was by immunoSEQ multiplex PCR. The sample includes around 280,000 clones, around 90% of them seen just once. Sequences were obtained from PBMCs or T cells enriched from blood (not recorded which). Receptors were obtained from a woman in her thirties or forties who had recovered from COVID-19. Each CDR3 is given with its conserved first and last residue. The order of the fields is V gene, clone size, D gene, J gene, CDR3 DNA, CDR3 protein. The D gene is left open where the match is weak. A clone size is listed for some rows: how often the clone was seen (once, few, many), or a class if it is expanded.

TRBV30,-,TRBD2,TRBJ2-1,TGTGCCTGGAGTGTACAAGTAGGGAGGGATGAGCAGTTCTTC,CAWSVQVGRDEQFF
TRBV4-3,-,-,TRBJ1-1,TGCGCCAGCAGTCCCGACAGGCGTGAAGCTTTCTTT,CASSPDRREAFF
TRBV28,-,-,TRBJ1-3,TGTGCCAGCAGTTCAAACAGGAACTCTGGAAACACCATATATTTT,CASSSNRNSGNTIYF
TRBV9,-,-,TRBJ2-7,TGTGCCAGCAGCACTCGGGGGAACGAGCAGTACTTC,CASSTRGNEQYF
TRBV7-9,-,TRBD1,TRBJ1-4,TGTGCCAGCAGCTCCGGGACAGGCAATGAAAAACTGTTTTTT,CASSSGTGNEKLFF
TRBV6-2/TRBV6-3,-,-,TRBJ1-2,TGTGCCAGCAGTTACTCCCCCGACAGTCCATCTCTCTATGGCTACACCTTC,CASSYSPDSPSLYGYTF
TRBV7-2,-,-,TRBJ2-2,TGTGCCAGCAGCCCGTCCTGGGGGCAGTCCGGGGAGCTGTTTTTT,CASSPSWGQSGELFF
TRBV19,-,TRBD1,TRBJ1-2,TGTGCCAGTACAGGGGGTTCATTCGGCTACACCTTC,CASTGGSFGYTF
TRBV29-1,-,TRBD1,TRBJ2-3,TGCAGCGGTACCAGGGACAGGGGAAGGGGCACAGATACGCAGTATTTT,CSGTRDRGRGTDTQYF
TRBV27,-,TRBD1,TRBJ2-5,TGTGCCAGCAGTTTATCGCGTCAGGGGGCGAGAGAGACCCAGTACTTC,CASSLSRQGARETQYF
TRBV7-9,-,TRBD1,TRBJ1-2,TGTGCCAGCAGCTTAGTGGCTTTAGGGGGCAATGGCTACACCTTC,CASSLVALGGNGYTF
TRBV10-3,once,TRBD2,TRBJ2-1,TGTGCCATCAGTGAGTCTAGCGGGAGTTCCTACAATGAGCAGTTCTTC,CAISESSGSSYNEQFF
TRBV7-6,-,-,TRBJ2-2,TGTGCCAGCAGCTTAGCCAGGGGTGACACCGGGGAGCTGTTTTTT,CASSLARGDTGELFF